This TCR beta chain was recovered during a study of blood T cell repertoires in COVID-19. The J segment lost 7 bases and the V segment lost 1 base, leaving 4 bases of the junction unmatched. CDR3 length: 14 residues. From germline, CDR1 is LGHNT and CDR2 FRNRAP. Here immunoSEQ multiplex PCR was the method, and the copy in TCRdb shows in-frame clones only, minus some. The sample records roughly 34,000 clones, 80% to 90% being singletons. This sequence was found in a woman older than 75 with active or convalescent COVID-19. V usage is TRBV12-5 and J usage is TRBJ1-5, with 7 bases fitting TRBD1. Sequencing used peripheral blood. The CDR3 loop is CASGLETGNQPQHF. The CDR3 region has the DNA TGTGCTAGTGGTTTGGAGACAGGGAACCAGCCCCAGCATTTT.